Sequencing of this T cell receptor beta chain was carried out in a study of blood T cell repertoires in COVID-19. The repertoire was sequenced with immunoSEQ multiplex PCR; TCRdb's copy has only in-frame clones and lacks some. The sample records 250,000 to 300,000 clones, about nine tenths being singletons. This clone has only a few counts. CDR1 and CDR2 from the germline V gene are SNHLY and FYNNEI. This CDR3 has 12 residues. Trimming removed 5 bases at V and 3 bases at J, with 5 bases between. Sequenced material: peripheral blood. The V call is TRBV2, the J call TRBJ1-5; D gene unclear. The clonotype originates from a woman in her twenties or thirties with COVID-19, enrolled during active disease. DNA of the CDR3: TGTGCCAGCAGTAACACCAATCAGCCCCAGCATTTT. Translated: CASSNTNQPQHF.